The rows below give T cell receptor beta chains drawn from one sample of a study of cytotoxic CD8 clonotypes in ibrutinib-treated CLL. Sequenced by immunoSEQ multiplex PCR; TCRdb stores in-frame clones only, minus some. The sample records 200,000 to 250,000 clones, around 70% being singletons. The starting material was PBMCs, obtained after 12 months of ibrutinib treatment. The source is a human donor with chronic lymphocytic leukemia. CDR3s include the opening cysteine and the closing phenylalanine or tryptophan. Fields, in order: clone size, D gene, J gene, V gene, CDR3 DNA, CDR3 protein. D genes are given only for firm matches. For some rows the clone size is stated as once, few or many, or as a class when expanded; others skip it.

-,-,TRBJ2-7,TRBV5-1,TGCGCCAGCAGCTCCGACGGGACCACCTCCTACGAGCAGTACTTC,CASSSDGTTSYEQYF
-,-,TRBJ1-1,TRBV9,TGTGCCAGCAGCGTAGGATGGGGGCTTGGGAACACTGAAGCTTTCTTT,CASSVGWGLGNTEAFF
-,TRBD1,TRBJ2-1,TRBV29-1,TGCAGCGTTGGAAGGGGACAGGGCTACAATGAGCAGTTCTTC,CSVGRGQGYNEQFF
few,-,TRBJ2-1,TRBV11-1,TGTGCCAGCAGCCTGAACACCAATGAGCAGTTCTTC,CASSLNTNEQFF
-,TRBD2,TRBJ2-3,TRBV2,TGTGCCAGCAGTGAGGGGACTAGCGGGGGGGAGACAGATACGCAGTATTTT,CASSEGTSGGETDTQYF
-,-,TRBJ1-5,TRBV30,TGTGCCTGGAGTGTGGGGGGCGATCAGCCCCAGCATTTT,CAWSVGGDQPQHF
-,TRBD1,TRBJ2-7,TRBV30,TGTGCCTGGAGAAAGACAGGGGTCGAGCAGTACTTC,CAWRKTGVEQYF
-,-,TRBJ1-1,TRBV6-5,TGTGCCAGCAGTTACTCGAGGGGAAAAGCTTTCTTT,CASSYSRGKAFF
-,-,TRBJ1-1,TRBV28,TGTGCCAGCAGTTTAGCCCCCTTTGAAGCTTTCTTT,CASSLAPFEAFF
-,TRBD1,TRBJ1-6,TRBV7-2,TGTGCCAGCAGCTTAGCGGGACAGGGAGTTTCACCCCTCCACTTT,CASSLAGQGVSPLHF
-,-,TRBJ2-1,TRBV6-5,TGTGCCAGCAGACCCCCCGGCCACAATGAGCAGTTCTTC,CASRPPGHNEQFF
-,-,TRBJ1-5,TRBV29-1,TGCAGCGCTGCGGGGGGAGGTCAGCCCCAGCATTTT,CSAAGGGQPQHF
-,TRBD2,TRBJ2-5,TRBV25-1,TGTGCCAGCAGTGGGGCGGGGGAATGGTCCCAGTACTTC,CASSGAGEWSQYF
-,TRBD2,TRBJ2-3,TRBV9,TGTGCCAGCAGCGAGACTAGCGGGAGAGCAGATACGCAGTATTTT,CASSETSGRADTQYF
-,-,TRBJ2-2,TRBV7-2,TGTGCCAGCAGCCCCAACCCGGGGGTGCCGGGCACCGGGGAGCTGTTTTTT,CASSPNPGVPGTGELFF
-,-,TRBJ1-3,TRBV6-6,TGTGCCAGCAGTTTTACCAGGGAACCTGGAAACACCATATATTTT,CASSFTREPGNTIYF
-,-,TRBJ2-3,TRBV20-1,TGCACCGGCACAGATACGCAGTATTTT,CTGTDTQYF
few,-,TRBJ2-6,TRBV30,TGTGCCCGGGAAAAGGGGGCCAACGTCCTGACTTTC,CAREKGANVLTF
-,-,TRBJ2-7,TRBV5-1,TGCGCCAGCAGCCCCGGAGAGAGGGGGTACGAGCAGTACTTC,CASSPGERGYEQYF
-,-,TRBJ1-3,TRBV4-3,TGCGCCAGCAGCCAAGACACATTCTCTGGAAACACCATATATTTT,CASSQDTFSGNTIYF
-,TRBD2,TRBJ2-7,TRBV18,TGTGCCAGCTCACCAATACGGACTAGCTCCTACGAGCAGTACTTC,CASSPIRTSSYEQYF
many,TRBD1,TRBJ1-2,TRBV29-1,TGCAGCGTTGACTACACAGGGGCGTTTGGCTATGGCTACACCTTC,CSVDYTGAFGYGYTF
-,-,TRBJ2-1,TRBV7-2,TGTGCCAGCTTTTTGGAGCTTGGGGTCTATGAGCAGTTCTTC,CASFLELGVYEQFF
-,-,TRBJ1-1,TRBV19,TGTGCCAGTAGCCCCGGGACCGGGAGATTAGCTTTCTTT,CASSPGTGRLAFF
-,TRBD1,TRBJ1-1,TRBV29-1,TGCAGCGAGGGGGGACAGGAGAACACTGAAGCTTTCTTT,CSEGGQENTEAFF
once,TRBD1,TRBJ2-7,TRBV7-9,TGTGCCAGCAGCTTCGGGACAGGGGTTCTTTCCTACGAGCAGTACTTC,CASSFGTGVLSYEQYF
-,-,TRBJ1-5,TRBV7-2,TGTGCCAGCAGCTGGGGGGGCAATCAGCCCCAGCATTTT,CASSWGGNQPQHF
-,-,TRBJ1-1,TRBV18,TGTGCCAGCTCAATAACACAAACGAACACTGAAGCTTTCTTT,CASSITQTNTEAFF
-,TRBD2,TRBJ2-1,TRBV25-1,TGTGCCAGCACCGAGACAGGGCGAGGACTAGCGTCATACAATGAGCAGTTCTTC,CASTETGRGLASYNEQFF